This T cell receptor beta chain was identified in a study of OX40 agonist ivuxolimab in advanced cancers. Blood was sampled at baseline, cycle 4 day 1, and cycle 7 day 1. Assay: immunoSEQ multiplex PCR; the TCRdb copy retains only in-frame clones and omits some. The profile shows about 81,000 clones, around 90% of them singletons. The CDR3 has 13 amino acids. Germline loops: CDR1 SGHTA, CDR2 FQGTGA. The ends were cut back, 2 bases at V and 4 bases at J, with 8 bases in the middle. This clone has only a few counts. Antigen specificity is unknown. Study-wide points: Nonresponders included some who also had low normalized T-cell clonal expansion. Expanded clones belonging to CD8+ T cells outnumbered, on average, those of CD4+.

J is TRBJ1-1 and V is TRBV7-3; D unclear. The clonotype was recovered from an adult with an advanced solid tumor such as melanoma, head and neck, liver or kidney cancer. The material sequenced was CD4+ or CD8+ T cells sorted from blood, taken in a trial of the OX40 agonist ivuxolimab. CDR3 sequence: CASSLLYSTEAFF. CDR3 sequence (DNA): TGTGCCAGCAGCTTATTGTACAGCACTGAAGCTTTCTTT.